The present T cell receptor (beta chain) was sequenced within a study of T cells in Graves' hyperthyroidism and ophthalmopathy. Whole-study results and caveats: Stable hyperthyroidism and ophthalmopathy were separated using 13 V-J signatures.

With respect to this clonotype: As yet, its antigen is unknown.

Trimming stripped 5 bases from V and 4 bases from J, with 12 bases between. Germline values: CDR1 SQVTM, CDR2 ANQGSEA. The CDR3 length is 12 residues. An absence of ophthalmopathy progression within 18 months meant stable Graves' hyperthyroidism. The PBMCs were sourced from fresh peripheral blood (approximately 9 ml). TCR beta CDR3 regions were amplified from RNA transcripts. TCR CDR3 underwent first-round RT-PCR with the HTBI primer set. One entry per CDR3 protein results from TCRdb running MiXCR on the multiplex PCR reads. The sample contains 650,000 to 750,000 distinct CDR3 sequences, 13% to 15% of which appear only once.

Input material: blood. V is TRBV29-1 and J is TRBJ2-7; tentative D call: TRBD2 (6 bases). The receptor comes from a woman aged 18 to 35 with Graves' hyperthyroidism. CDR3 amino acids: CSVSQRAYEQYF. The DNA of the CDR3 is TGCAGCGTTAGCCAGCGGGCGTACGAGCAGTACTTC.